Listed below are T cell receptor beta chains from one sample, sequenced in a study of cytomegalovirus exposure and HLA in healthy donors. Repertoires were generated with immunoSEQ multiplex PCR, while TCRdb's copy carries only in-frame clones and drops some. The table shows 150,000 to 200,000 clones, with 65% to 90% occurring only once. Sequences were obtained from PBMCs. The receptors shown here come from a woman aged 45-59 years in good health and CMV-seronegative. CDR3s leave out the opening cysteine and the closing phenylalanine or tryptophan.

V: TRBV27; CDR3: ASRGWGAGGPLEQY
V: TRBV19; CDR3: ASSMGTDSYEQY
V: TRBV27; CDR3: ASSFSGTIRLAF
V: TRBV29-1; CDR3: SVGRTAYEQY
V: TRBV6-5; CDR3: ASRTSGNNEQF
V: TRBV5-1; CDR3: ASSPTVLYTDTQY
V: TRBV14; CDR3: ASSVSPRSGYT
V: TRBV28; CDR3: ATGTVPYNEQF
V: TRBV28; CDR3: AGGREKLF
V: TRBV6-5; CDR3: ASSFRPNRGTEAF
V: TRBV11-1; CDR3: ASRGLAGARNEQF
V: TRBV9; CDR3: ASSPEAYNEQF
V: TRBV7-2; CDR3: ASTDAGLYINEQF
V: TRBV2; CDR3: ASSLQLAGDFDADTQY
V: TRBV5-4; CDR3: ASSLTTGNTEAF
V: TRBV7-9; CDR3: ASSSLQGYTDTQY
V: TRBV10-3; CDR3: AISGTGTSGTYEQY
V: TRBV4-2; CDR3: ASSQSLAGGENEQF
V: TRBV19; CDR3: ASSPLLDSYNEQF
V: TRBV28; CDR3: ASSLLAGTGSEQY
V: TRBV7-8; CDR3: ASSLASREFTNEKLF
V: TRBV2; CDR3: ASNLVGVDEQY